Listed here is a single T cell receptor (beta chain). This entry is derived from a study of blood T cell repertoires in COVID-19. Generated by immunoSEQ multiplex PCR, the TCRdb table keeps only in-frame clones and is missing some. The top ten clones hold roughly a sixth of a sample with 25,000 to 35,000 clones, about 65% of them seen once. This sequence originates from a human donor in a cohort sampled during active COVID-19. The source material was peripheral blood.

The CDR3 coding sequence is TGTGCCAGCAGCTTGGAGGGACTAGCGGGACCAAATGAGCAGTTCTTC. This gives the protein CASSLEGLAGPNEQFF. The gene calls are TRBV5-5 and TRBJ2-1; 13 nucleotides agree with TRBD2. Germline V gives CDR1 SGHKS, CDR2 YYEKEE (reference sequence). This CDR3 region has 16 residues. Trimming at V came to 0 bases and at J to 7 bases, leaving 4 bases not matched to a gene.